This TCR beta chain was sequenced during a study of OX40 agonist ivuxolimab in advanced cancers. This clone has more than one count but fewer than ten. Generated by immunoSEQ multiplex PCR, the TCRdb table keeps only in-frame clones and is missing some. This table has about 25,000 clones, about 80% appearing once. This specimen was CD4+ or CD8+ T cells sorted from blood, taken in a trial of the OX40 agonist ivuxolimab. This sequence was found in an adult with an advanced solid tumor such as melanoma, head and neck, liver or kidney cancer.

Here the CDR3 DNA reads TGTGCCAGCAGCTTGGTAGATTTCACAGATACGCAGTATTTT. This gives the protein CASSLVDFTDTQYF. The chain uses TRBV5-4 and TRBJ2-3; D uncertain. V lost 0 bases to trimming and J lost 2 bases, with 7 bases between them. The CDR3 spans 14 residues. The germline CDR1 and CDR2 sequences are SGHNT and YYREEE (reference sequence).